Reported below is one TCR beta chain. CDR1 is WNHNN and CDR2 is SYGVQD in the germline V gene (reference sequence). The CDR3 sequence is 15 residues long. The ends lost 7 bases at V and 3 bases at J; junction bases unmatched: 10. The assay was immunoSEQ multiplex PCR, and TCRdb's table has in-frame clones only and misses some. The data contain some 77,000 clones, about 86% of them singletons. This entry comes from a study of technical replicates of blood from a handful of donors. This TCR derives from a human donor in good health. Some clones in this sample may be carry-over from other donors' samples. This chain connects TRBV10-1 to TRBJ2-7, with 9 bases lining up with TRBD2. Sequencing used PBMCs. In DNA, the CDR3 is TGCGCCAGCACCCCTGGTAGCGGGGGCCTCTACGAGCAGTACTTC. Residues: CASTPGSGGLYEQYF.